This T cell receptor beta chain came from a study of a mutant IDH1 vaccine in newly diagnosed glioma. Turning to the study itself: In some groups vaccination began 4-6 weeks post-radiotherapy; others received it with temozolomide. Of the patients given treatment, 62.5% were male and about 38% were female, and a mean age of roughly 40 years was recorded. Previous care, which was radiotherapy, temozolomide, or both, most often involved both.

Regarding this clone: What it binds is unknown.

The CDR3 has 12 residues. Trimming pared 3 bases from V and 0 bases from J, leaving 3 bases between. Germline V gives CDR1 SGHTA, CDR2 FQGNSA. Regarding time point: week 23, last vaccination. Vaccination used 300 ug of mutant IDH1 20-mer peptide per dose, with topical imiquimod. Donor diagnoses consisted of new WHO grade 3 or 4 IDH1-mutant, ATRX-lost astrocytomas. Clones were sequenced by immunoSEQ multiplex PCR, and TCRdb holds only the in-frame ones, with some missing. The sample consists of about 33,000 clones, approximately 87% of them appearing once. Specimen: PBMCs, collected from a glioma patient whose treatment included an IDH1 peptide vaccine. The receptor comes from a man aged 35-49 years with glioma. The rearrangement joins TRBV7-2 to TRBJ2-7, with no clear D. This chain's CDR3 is CASSFSSYEQYF. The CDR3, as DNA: TGTGCCAGCAGCTTTAGCTCCTACGAGCAGTACTTC.